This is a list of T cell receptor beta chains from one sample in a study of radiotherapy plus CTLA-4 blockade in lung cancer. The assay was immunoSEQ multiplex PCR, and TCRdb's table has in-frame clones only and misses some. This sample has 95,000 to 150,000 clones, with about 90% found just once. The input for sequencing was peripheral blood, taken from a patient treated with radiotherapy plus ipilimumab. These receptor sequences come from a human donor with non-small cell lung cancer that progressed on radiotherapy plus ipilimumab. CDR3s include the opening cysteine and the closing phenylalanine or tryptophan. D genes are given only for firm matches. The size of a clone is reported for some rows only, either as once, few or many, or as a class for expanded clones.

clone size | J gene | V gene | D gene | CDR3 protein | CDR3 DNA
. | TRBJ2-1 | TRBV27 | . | CASTRPGLGGNEQFF | TGTGCCAGCACCCGTCCCGGGCTAGGTGGCAATGAGCAGTTCTTC
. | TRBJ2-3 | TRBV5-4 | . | CASSYPGRPDTQYF | TGTGCCAGCAGCTACCCCGGCAGACCAGATACGCAGTATTTT
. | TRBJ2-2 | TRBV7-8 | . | CASRSLLDTGELFF | TGTGCCAGCAGGTCCCTGTTGGACACCGGGGAGCTGTTTTTT
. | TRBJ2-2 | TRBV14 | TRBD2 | CASSQVSGSTGELFF | TGTGCCAGCAGCCAAGTTAGCGGGAGCACCGGGGAGCTGTTTTTT
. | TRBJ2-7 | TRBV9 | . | CASSVEVGDSYEQYF | TGTGCCAGCAGCGTAGAGGTTGGGGACTCCTACGAGCAGTACTTC
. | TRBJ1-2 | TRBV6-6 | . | CASSSPKDSYTF | TGTGCCAGCAGTTCACCCAAGGACAGCTACACCTTC
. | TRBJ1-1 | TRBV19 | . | CASKTGIWSEAFF | TGTGCCAGTAAAACAGGGATTTGGTCTGAAGCTTTCTTT
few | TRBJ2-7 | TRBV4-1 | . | CASSQTLSSYEQYF | TGCGCCAGCAGCCAAACGCTAAGCTCCTACGAGCAGTACTTC
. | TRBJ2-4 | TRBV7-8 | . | CASSPSRIPKNIQYF | TGTGCCAGCAGTCCTAGCCGGATACCCAAAAACATTCAGTACTTC
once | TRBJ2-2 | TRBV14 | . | CASSQALAGELFF | TGTGCCAGCAGCCAAGCACTAGCCGGGGAGCTGTTTTTT
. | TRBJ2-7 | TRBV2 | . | CASSEDSWYEQYF | TGTGCCAGCAGTGAGGATAGTTGGTACGAGCAGTACTTC
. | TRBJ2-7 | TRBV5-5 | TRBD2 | CASSLVPGLDILEQYF | TGTGCCAGCAGCTTGGTGCCGGGACTAGACATTCTCGAGCAGTACTTC
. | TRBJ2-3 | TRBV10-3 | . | CAISESADTQYF | TGTGCCATCAGTGAGTCGGCAGATACGCAGTATTTT
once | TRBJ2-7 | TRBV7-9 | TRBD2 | CASSPGTSGRAQYF | TGTGCCAGCAGCCCCGGGACTAGCGGGAGGGCTCAGTACTTC
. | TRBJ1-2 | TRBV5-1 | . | CASSLEGLPGGYTF | TGCGCCAGCAGCTTGGAAGGCCTACCGGGTGGCTACACCTTC
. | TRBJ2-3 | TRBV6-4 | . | CASSPTGSTDTQYF | TGTGCCAGCTCCCCCACAGGGAGCACAGATACGCAGTATTTT
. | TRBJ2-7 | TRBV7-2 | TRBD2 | CASSARIAGDPSRGYEQYF | TGTGCCAGCAGCGCACGAATAGCGGGAGATCCCAGCCGAGGCTACGAGCAGTACTTC
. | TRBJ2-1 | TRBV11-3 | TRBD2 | CASRSGTSGREGEFF | TGTGCCAGCAGGTCCGGGACTAGCGGGAGGGAAGGAGAGTTCTTC
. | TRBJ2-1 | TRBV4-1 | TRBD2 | CASSQVTSGNEQFF | TGCGCCAGCAGCCAAGTAACTAGCGGTAATGAGCAGTTCTTC
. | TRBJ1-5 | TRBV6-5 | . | CASANTAFHQPQHF | TGTGCCAGCGCGAATACAGCATTTCATCAGCCCCAGCATTTT
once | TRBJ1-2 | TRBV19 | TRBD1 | CASSIDTGVYGYTF | TGTGCCAGTAGTATAGACACAGGGGTCTATGGCTACACCTTC
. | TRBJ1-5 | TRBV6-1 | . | CASGDTTDF | TGTGCCAGCGGAGATACCACGGACTTT
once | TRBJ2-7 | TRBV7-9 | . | CASSSTSGLQREEQYF | TGCGCCAGCAGCTCCACGTCGGGCCTTCAACGGGAGGAGCAGTACTTC
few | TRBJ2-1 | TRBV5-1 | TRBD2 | CASSPSVDGRNFNEQFF | TGCGCCAGCAGCCCCTCCGTTGACGGGAGGAATTTCAATGAGCAGTTCTTC
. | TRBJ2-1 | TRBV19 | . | CASSIEGLRGEQFF | TGTGCCAGTAGTATAGAGGGACTGCGAGGGGAGCAGTTCTTC
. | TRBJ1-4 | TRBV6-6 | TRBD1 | CASRSRTGGSNEKLFF | TGTGCCAGCAGATCCAGGACAGGGGGGTCTAATGAAAAACTGTTTTTT
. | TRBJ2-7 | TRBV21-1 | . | CASSKSTRSRAYEQYF | TGTGCCAGCAGCAAATCGACACGATCGAGAGCCTACGAGCAGTACTTC
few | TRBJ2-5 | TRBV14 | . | CASSQELLGTQYF | TGTGCCAGCAGCCAAGAATTGTTGGGGACCCAGTACTTC
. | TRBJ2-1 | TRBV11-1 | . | CASSPRGLGQFF | TGTGCCAGCAGCCCCCGGGGGCTAGGGCAGTTCTTC
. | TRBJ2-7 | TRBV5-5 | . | CASSLAPQGRDEQYF | TGTGCCAGCAGCTTGGCGCCACAGGGTCGGGACGAGCAGTACTTC
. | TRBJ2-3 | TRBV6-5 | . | CASRRIRTDTQYF | TGTGCCAGCAGGAGGATCCGCACAGATACGCAGTATTTT
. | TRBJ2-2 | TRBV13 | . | CASSSRPGELFF | TGTGCCAGCAGCTCAAGGCCCGGGGAGCTGTTTTTT
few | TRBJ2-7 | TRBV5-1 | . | CASSLGVRGGEQYF | TGCGCCAGCAGCTTGGGGGTCAGGGGAGGCGAGCAGTACTTC
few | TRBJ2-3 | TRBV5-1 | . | CASSFGQITDTQYF | TGCGCCAGCAGCTTCGGACAGATAACAGATACGCAGTATTTT
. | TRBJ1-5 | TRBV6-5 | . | CASSYSRGQPQHF | TGTGCCAGCAGTTACTCGAGAGGTCAGCCCCAGCATTTT
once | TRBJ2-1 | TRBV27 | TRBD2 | CASSLAGASGSGRNEQFF | TGTGCCAGCAGTTTAGCCGGGGCTAGCGGGAGCGGGAGAAATGAGCAGTTCTTC
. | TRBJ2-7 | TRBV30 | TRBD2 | CAWRRSGSSYEQYF | TGTGCCTGGAGGCGTAGCGGGAGCTCCTACGAGCAGTACTTC
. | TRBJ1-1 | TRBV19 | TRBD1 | CASSRDRGHTEAFF | TGTGCCAGTAGCAGGGACAGGGGTCACACTGAAGCTTTCTTT
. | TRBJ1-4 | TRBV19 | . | CASSISASGGNEKLFF | TGTGCCAGTAGTATCTCAGCGTCGGGGGGCAATGAAAAACTGTTTTTT
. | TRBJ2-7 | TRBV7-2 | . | CASSLDVHRLEQYF | TGTGCCAGCAGCTTAGATGTACATCGGCTCGAGCAGTACTTC
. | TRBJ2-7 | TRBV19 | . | CASSRRGVDSLYYEQYF | TGTGCCAGTAGTAGGAGGGGGGTGGACAGTTTATACTACGAGCAGTACTTC
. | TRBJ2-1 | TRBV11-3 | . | CASSFPTSNEQFF | TGTGCCAGCAGCTTCCCGACTAGCAATGAGCAGTTCTTC
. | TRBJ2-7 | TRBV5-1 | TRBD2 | CASSRDTSGTYEQYF | TGCGCCAGCAGCCGCGATACTAGCGGCACCTACGAGCAGTACTTC
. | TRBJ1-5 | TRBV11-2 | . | CASSLDLGPNQPQHF | TGTGCCAGCAGCTTAGATCTTGGCCCGAATCAGCCCCAGCATTTT
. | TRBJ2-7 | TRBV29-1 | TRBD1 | CSVGGQINSYEQYF | TGCAGCGTTGGGGGACAGATCAACTCCTACGAGCAGTACTTC
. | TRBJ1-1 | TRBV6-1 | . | CASRGYAGTDTEAFF | TGTGCCAGCAGAGGTTATGCGGGTACGGACACTGAAGCTTTCTTT